Below are 19 T cell receptor beta chains sequenced from a single sample in a study of blood T cell repertoires in COVID-19. Measured with immunoSEQ multiplex PCR; TCRdb has only the in-frame clones, and not every one. The sample carries over 250,000 clones, roughly 90% recorded once. Sequencing input: PBMCs or T cells enriched from blood (not recorded which). The origin of the receptors is a woman aged 55-69 years who had recovered from COVID-19.

The rearrangement links TRBV28 to TRBJ1-3; 7 bases agree with TRBD1. The germline V gene encodes CDR1 MDHEN and CDR2 SYDVKM. The J segment lost 4 bases and the V segment lost 4 bases, leaving 7 bases of the junction unmatched. This CDR3 comprises 15 residues. The CDR3 DNA sequence: TGTGCCAGCAGTTCGGGACAGAGGACGGGAAACACCATATATTTT. It translates to CASSSGQRTGNTIYF. The variable domain in full, with the rest retrieved from reference TRBV28 and TRBJ1-3, is DVKVTQSSRYLVKRTGEKVFLECVQDMDHENMFWYRQDPGLGLRLIYFSYDVKMKEKGDIPEGYSVSREKKERFSLILESASTNQTSMYLCASSSGQRTGNTIYFGEGSWLTVV.

The CDR3 DNA is TGTGCCAGCAGCCTGGTCAGGGGGATAGGTGAAGCTTTCTTT. The encoded protein is CASSLVRGIGEAFF. V and J are TRBV5-5 and TRBJ1-1; 7 bases fit TRBD1. With 4 bases clipped from V and 7 bases from J, the junction kept 10 bases outside the gene matches. This CDR3 has 14 amino acids. CDR1 SGHKS and CDR2 YYEKEE come from the germline V gene (reference sequence). The full variable domain, its missing parts supplied by reference TRBV5-5 and TRBJ1-1, is DAGVTQSPTHLIKTRGQQVTLRCSPISGHKSVSWYQQVLGQGPQFIFQYYEKEERGRGNFPDRFSARQFPNYSSELNVNALLLGDSALYLCASSLVRGIGEAFFGQGTRLTVV.

The J gene is TRBJ2-1, the V gene TRBV30; D unclear. Germline V gene lookup returns CDR1 GTSNPN and CDR2 SVGIG (reference sequence). The CDR3 consists of 13 residues. V was clipped by 0 bases and J by 6 bases, with 9 bases between them. The CDR3 spells CAWSVTGANEQFF. The CDR3 DNA reads as TGTGCCTGGAGTGTAACCGGAGCCAATGAGCAGTTCTTC.

V usage is TRBV7-3 and J usage is TRBJ2-3; a weak D match, TRBD2 (5 bases). Trimming took 5 bases from V and 2 from J, leaving 11 bases between them. This CDR3 region has 14 residues. The germline V gene encodes CDR1 SGHTA and CDR2 FQGTGA. The chain's CDR3 is CASSLTTYTDTQYF. CDR3 nucleotides: TGTGCCAGCAGCCTGACTACTTACACAGATACGCAGTATTTT.

This chain joins TRBV2 and TRBJ1-3; D unclear. The V end lost 4 bases, the J end lost 4 bases, and 14 bases lay between the germline ends. Germline CDR1 reads SNHLY; CDR2 reads FYNNEI. The CDR3 runs 15 residues. DNA for the CDR3: TGTGCCAGCAGTGGGCAAGGTGTGCGGGGAAACACCATATATTTT. Translation gives CASSGQGVRGNTIYF.

This clone was detected once. The V gene is TRBV19, the J gene TRBJ1-4; D possibly corresponds to TRBD1 (6 bases). Germline loops: CDR1 LNHDA, CDR2 SQIVND (reference sequence). There are 15 residues in the CDR3. Trimming removed 5 bases at V and 5 bases at J, with 15 bases between. CDR3 region: CASSLDRPPNEKLFF. The CDR3 DNA reads TGTGCCAGTAGTTTGGACAGACCGCCAAATGAAAAACTGTTTTTT.

Notes on this clone: One junction end does not reproduce the germline sequence, and a read error may be involved. The genes are TRBV7-7 and TRBJ2-1; 8 nucleotides match TRBD2. Germline lookup yields CDR1 SSHAT and CDR2 FNYEAQ (reference sequence). The CDR3 is 15 amino acids. Here the CDR3 reads CASSSGLASVDEQFF. CDR3 nucleotides: TGTGCTAGCAGCTCCGGACTAGCATCTGTCGATGAGCAGTTCTTC. Looking up the rest from reference TRBV7-7 and TRBJ2-1 gives the full variable domain: GAGVSQSPRYKVTKRGQDVTLRCDPISSHATLYWYQQALGQGPEFLTYFNYEAQPDKSGLPSDRFSAERPEGSISTLTIQRTEQRDSAMYRCASSSGLASVDEQFFGPGTRLTVL.

This clone has a handful of counts. The CDR3 sequence: CASSFREGSYNEQFF. In DNA, the CDR3 is TGTGCCAGCAGTTTCAGGGAGGGGTCCTACAATGAGCAGTTCTTC. The chain is built from TRBV2 and TRBJ2-1, with TRBD2 matching over 7 bases. CDR1 and CDR2 (germline): SNHLY, FYNNEI. Trimming removed 5 bases from V and 1 base from J; junction bases left unmatched: 5. This CDR3 spans 15 amino acids.

The V and J genes are TRBV9 and TRBJ2-1; TRBD2 matches 7 bases. The germline CDR1 and CDR2 sequences are SGDLS and YYNGEE. This CDR3 comprises 15 residues. The trim removed 4 bases at V and 1 base at J, leaving 5 bases unmatched. CDR3 region: CASSPSGVSYNEQFF. The CDR3 DNA is TGTGCCAGCAGCCCCAGCGGGGTATCCTACAATGAGCAGTTCTTC.

This chain joins TRBV6-5 and TRBJ1-2, with D perhaps TRBD1 (5 bases). Per the germline V gene, CDR1 is MNHEY and CDR2 is SVGAGI. Trimming shortened V by 3 bases and J by 6 bases, and 14 bases separated the two germline ends. The CDR3 length is 14 residues. The CDR3 loop is CASSYLAGMDGYTF. The CDR3 region has the DNA TGTGCCAGCAGTTATTTGGCAGGGATGGATGGCTACACCTTC.

This clone appeared a single time. The chain couples TRBV18 to TRBJ2-7; 7 nucleotides line up with TRBD1. This CDR3 is 14 amino acids long. Germline loops: CDR1 KGHSH, CDR2 LQKENI. With V trimmed by 2 bases and J by 2 bases, 3 bases remained unmatched. In DNA form, the CDR3 reads TGTGCCAGCTCACCAGGGGGACAGACCTACGAGCAGTACTTC. Protein: CASSPGGQTYEQYF.

The chain has TRBV3-1 (or the pseudogene TRBV3-2) and TRBJ1-5; D gene ambiguous. The V gene lost 3 bases and the J gene lost 7 bases, with 13 bases spanning the gap. Germline values: CDR1 LGHDT, CDR2 YNNKEL (reference sequence). The CDR3 has 14 residues. The CDR3 spells CASSQEQSGQPQHF. As DNA, the CDR3 is TGTGCCAGCAGCCAGGAGCAATCGGGGCAGCCCCAGCATTTT.

J is TRBJ1-5 and V is TRBV6-5; 7 bases are shared with TRBD1. The CDR3 spans 13 residues. Per the germline V gene, CDR1 is MNHEY and CDR2 is SVGAGI. The V gene end was trimmed by 10 bases and the J gene end by 8 bases; junction bases not matched to a gene: 11. The CDR3 region is CATSDRSIEPQHF. CDR3 DNA: TGTGCCACCTCGGACAGGAGCATCGAGCCCCAGCATTTT.

This chain uses TRBV20-1 with TRBJ2-3, with D perhaps TRBD1 (5 bases). The length of the CDR3 is 11 residues. Per the germline V gene, CDR1 is DFQATT and CDR2 is SNEGSKA (reference sequence). V was trimmed by 5 bases and J by 5 bases, leaving 8 bases between them. CDR3 residues: CSAYQGDTQYF. The CDR3 DNA reads TGCAGTGCTTACCAGGGAGATACGCAGTATTTT.

The chain couples TRBV10-3 to TRBJ2-6; tentative D call: TRBD1 (6 bases). Germline loops: CDR1 ENHRY, CDR2 SYGVKD. There are 19 residues in the CDR3. V gave up 0 bases and J gave up 0 bases, with 15 bases separating them. CDR3 residues: CAISESGLDRLSGANVLTF. The CDR3 nucleotides are TGTGCCATCAGTGAGTCGGGGCTGGACAGACTCTCTGGGGCCAACGTCCTGACTTTC.

This chain links TRBV4-1 with TRBJ1-1; D unresolved. Trimming cost V 0 bases and J 7 bases, with 9 bases left between them. Germline V CDR1 and CDR2: MGHRA, YSYEKL. The CDR3 runs to 13 residues. This chain's CDR3 is CASSQDASREAFF. CDR3 in DNA: TGCGCCAGCAGCCAAGATGCGTCCCGTGAAGCTTTCTTT.

V usage is TRBV6-5 and J usage is TRBJ1-1; D remains ambiguous. The CDR3 is 12 residues long. The germline V and J ends were trimmed by 5 bases and 1 base, with 5 bases remaining between them. CDR1 and CDR2 (germline): MNHEY, SVGAGI. The CDR3 loop reads CASSLWNTEAFF. The CDR3 bases are TGTGCCAGCAGTCTCTGGAACACTGAAGCTTTCTTT.

The rearrangement uses TRBV5-1 and TRBJ1-1, with a weak D call TRBD1 (6 bases). With 0 bases removed from V and 3 bases from J, the gap between germline ends came to 9 bases. The CDR3 has 14 residues. Germline-derived CDR1 and CDR2 are SGHRS and YFSETQ. Here the CDR3 reads CASSLGRGDTEAFF. CDR3 bases: TGCGCCAGCAGCTTGGGCAGGGGAGACACTGAAGCTTTCTTT.

The chain employs TRBV28 and TRBJ2-1, with 8 bases lining up with TRBD2. Unmatched junction bases numbered 10, after V lost 9 bases and J lost 12 bases. This CDR3 is built from 12 residues. Germline V gives CDR1 MDHEN, CDR2 SYDVKM. The CDR3 coding sequence is TGTGCCAGTCGGACTAGCCGTACGGTGCAGTTCTTC. Its translation: CASRTSRTVQFF.